This paragraph covers one T cell receptor beta chain sequence. Time point defined: pre-treatment sample, taken before nivolumab and TIL therapy. The tumor samples were excised metastases, mostly pleural nodules or supraclavicular lymph nodes. The libraries were made with immunoSEQ v3. Sequencing used immunoSEQ multiplex PCR; TCRdb keeps in-frame clones, though not all of them. The sample includes about 100,000 clones, about three fifths of them seen just once. These data belong to a study of TIL therapy for anti-PD-1-resistant metastatic lung cancer. The sample was tumor tissue, taken at baseline. This TCR came from a person between 30 and 79 years old with non-small cell lung cancer.

Written as DNA, the CDR3 is TGTGCCAGCGCCTACAGGGGAAATGAGCAGTTCTTC. Protein: CASAYRGNEQFF. The chain employs TRBV9 and TRBJ2-1; 7 bases fit TRBD1. Unmatched junction bases numbered 5, after V lost 7 bases and J lost 7 bases. The germline V gene has CDR1 SGDLS and CDR2 YYNGEE. CDR3 length: 12 amino acids.